The clone carrying this TCR beta chain was seen more than once but under ten times. Its antigen is unidentified. The data derive from a study of beta chain features in type 1 diabetes. Whole-study results and caveats: Type 1 diabetes patients had TCRB CDR3s that were shorter (moderately but significantly so) in all four CD4+ subsets.

Sorted cells reached over 95% purity in every population. This CDR3 region has 15 residues. The V segment lost 4 bases and the J segment 1 base; nucleotides outside the gene matches: 6. Germline CDR1 and CDR2: SEHNR and FQNEAQ (reference sequence). The investigators reverse transcribed all of the isolated RNA, so they sequenced expressed TCRB transcripts. Clones were read by immunoSEQ multiplex PCR, and TCRdb kept only the in-frame ones, dropping some. The sample contains about 340,000 clones, roughly 14% of which appear only once. The sequenced sample consisted of naive CD4+ T cells from blood. V is TRBV7-9 and J is TRBJ2-5; 7 nucleotides align to TRBD1. The receptor comes from a woman under 30 with type 1 diabetes. The CDR3 spells CASSSWGTVQETQYF. DNA of the CDR3: TGTGCCAGCAGCTCCTGGGGGACAGTCCAAGAGACCCAGTACTTC.